This passage covers 31 T cell receptor beta chains from one sample sequenced in a study of shared clonotypes between healthy human individuals. Naive CD8 cells were CD45RO-negative, positively selected for CCR7, excluding terminally differentiated effector memory CD45RA+ cells. Clones were read by immunoSEQ multiplex PCR, and TCRdb kept only the in-frame ones, dropping some. Of about 870,000 clones detected, approximately 92% appear once; the ten largest clones hold about 25%. The sequenced material came from naive CD8+ T cells sorted from blood. The receptor set was obtained from a man aged 25 to 40 in good health.

J is TRBJ2-7 and V is TRBV6-1; TRBD2 aligns across 7 bases. The trim removed 3 bases at V and 6 bases at J, leaving 11 bases unmatched. Germline assignment: CDR1 MNHNS and CDR2 SASEGT. The CDR3 loop spans 15 amino acids. The CDR3 spells CASSDRLAFYSEQYF. CDR3 DNA sequence: TGTGCCAGCAGTGATAGACTAGCCTTTTACTCCGAGCAGTACTTC.

J is TRBJ1-2 and V is TRBV7-9; D is unresolved. The CDR3 is 12 residues long. Germline CDR1 SEHNR, CDR2 FQNEAQ (reference sequence). V dropped 6 bases and J dropped 8 bases, with 13 bases sitting between them. CDR3 sequence reads: CASRLGGSGYTF. Here the CDR3 DNA reads TGTGCCAGCAGATTGGGAGGGAGCGGCTACACCTTC.

As concerns this clone: The same CDR3 arises from other DNA sequences in this sample as well. V usage is TRBV9 and J usage is TRBJ2-7; D unclear. The CDR3 is 12 amino acids. The germline V gene has CDR1 SGDLS and CDR2 YYNGEE. Trimming shortened V by 4 bases and J by 3 bases, and 8 bases separated the two germline ends. CDR3 DNA: TGTGCCAGCAGCCCCGGCGGCTACGAGCAGTACTTC. It yields the protein CASSPGGYEQYF.

The CDR3 here is CASRSPTAFHNEQFF. The CDR3 DNA sequence: TGTGCCAGCAGGTCCCCGACAGCGTTCCACAATGAGCAGTTCTTC. This chain connects TRBV27 to TRBJ2-1, with D perhaps matching TRBD1 (5 bases). The CDR3 totals 15 residues. Deletions cut 6 bases from V and 5 bases from J, with 17 bases between. Germline V gene lookup returns CDR1 MNHEY and CDR2 SMNVEV (reference sequence).

This chain links TRBV28 with TRBJ2-7, with 11 bases aligning to TRBD2. This CDR3 contains 15 residues. Germline CDR1 and CDR2: MDHEN and SYDVKM. The J segment lost 6 bases and the V segment lost 5 bases, leaving 9 bases of the junction unmatched. CDR3 region: CASSELAGDQGEQYF. The CDR3 region has the DNA TGTGCCAGCAGTGAACTAGCGGGAGATCAGGGCGAGCAGTACTTC.

DNA for the CDR3: TGTGCCAGCAGCTTAGGTGGGACAGCCTACTCTGGGGCCAACGTCCTGACTTTC. Its protein product is CASSLGGTAYSGANVLTF. The J gene is TRBJ2-6, the V gene TRBV7-6; 7 nucleotides match TRBD1. The CDR3 has 18 amino acids. Per the germline V gene, CDR1 is SGHVS and CDR2 is FNYEAQ. J was trimmed by 0 bases and V by 1 base; bases with no gene match: 6.

The CDR3 here is CASSVGENEQFF. In nucleotides, the CDR3 is TGTGCCAGCAGCGTCGGGGAGAATGAGCAGTTCTTC. The chain carries TRBV27 and TRBJ2-1, with TRBD2 as a possible D gene (5 bases). Germline values: CDR1 MNHEY, CDR2 SMNVEV (reference sequence). V was pared by 6 bases and J by 7 bases, with 10 bases between. The CDR3 is 12 amino acids.

In nucleotides, the CDR3 is TGTGCCAGCTCACCATCCGGGGGCGGGGCGGGAGAAGGTACCGGGGAGCTGTTTTTT. It codes for CASSPSGGGAGEGTGELFF. The chain has TRBV18 and TRBJ2-2; D may be TRBD2 (7 bases). The CDR3 totals 19 residues. Germline CDR1 KGHSH, CDR2 LQKENI. Trimming left V 2 bases short and J 5 bases short, with 24 bases between.

The V and J genes are TRBV27 and TRBJ2-1, with a tentative D call TRBD2 (6 bases). This CDR3 region has 16 residues. Germline-derived CDR1 and CDR2 are MNHEY and SMNVEV (reference sequence). The V and J ends lost 4 bases and 4 bases respectively, with 17 bases between them. In DNA form, the CDR3 reads TGTGCCAGCAGTTCCATCATGGGACTTCAATACAATGAGCAGTTCTTC. It is translated as CASSSIMGLQYNEQFF.

This sequence joins TRBV27 and TRBJ2-4; perhaps D is TRBD1 or TRBD2 (5 bases each). The germline gives CDR1 MNHEY, CDR2 SMNVEV (reference sequence). Trimming took off 2 bases at V and 1 base at J, with 9 bases between the two ends. The CDR3 loop spans 15 amino acids. The CDR3 loop is CASSLEGFAKNIQYF. The CDR3 DNA reads as TGTGCCAGCAGTTTAGAGGGGTTCGCCAAAAACATTCAGTACTTC.

The rearrangement joins TRBV10-2 to TRBJ2-7, with D hard to call. The ends were cut back, 1 base at V and 7 bases at J, with 8 bases in the middle. Per germline, CDR1 WSHSY and CDR2 SAAADI. This CDR3 is built from 12 residues. Written as DNA, the CDR3 is TGCGCCAGCAGTGAGTTGTCCCTTGAGCAGTACTTC. Its translation: CASSELSLEQYF.

The chain couples TRBV13 to TRBJ1-1, with TRBD1 matching 11 bases. V lost 4 bases, J lost 3 bases, and 10 bases stayed unmatched. The CDR3 is made up of 17 amino acids. Germline CDR1 PRHDT, CDR2 FYEKMQ (reference sequence). CDR3: CASSSWTWTGGHTEAFF. CDR3 bases: TGTGCCAGCAGCTCCTGGACGTGGACAGGGGGCCACACTGAAGCTTTCTTT.

This chain joins TRBV15 and TRBJ2-7; D uncertain. Germline assignment: CDR1 LNHNV and CDR2 YYDKDF (reference sequence). Trimming stripped 0 bases from V and 1 base from J, with 10 bases between. The CDR3 has 15 residues. The DNA of the CDR3 is TGTGCCACCAGCAGAGATGAAGGCAGTTCCTACGAGCAGTACTTC. Its translation: CATSRDEGSSYEQYF. The variable domain in full, with the rest retrieved from reference TRBV15 and TRBJ2-7, is DAMVIQNPRYQVTQFGKPVTLSCSQTLNHNVMYWYQQKSSQAPKLLFHYYDKDFNNEADTPDNFQSRRPNTSFCFLDIRSPGLGDTAMYLCATSRDEGSSYEQYFGPGTRLTVT.

The CDR3 sequence is CASSLLDQGANTEAFF. The CDR3 DNA follows: TGTGCCAGCAGCTTGTTAGACCAGGGGGCTAACACTGAAGCTTTCTTT. The chain carries TRBV5-4 and TRBJ1-1; 8 nucleotides match TRBD1. There are 16 residues in the CDR3. Unmatched junction bases numbered 7, after V lost 1 base and J lost 2 bases. Germline CDR1 SGHNT, CDR2 YYREEE (reference sequence).

V is TRBV7-9 and J is TRBJ2-5; D not resolved. The CDR3 has 14 amino acids. The V and J ends lost 2 bases and 2 bases respectively, with 9 bases between them. Germline V gene data show CDR1 as SEHNR and CDR2 as FQNEAQ (reference sequence). DNA for the CDR3: TGTGCCAGCAGCTTATTGGGCAGACAAGAGACCCAGTACTTC. Its protein is CASSLLGRQETQYF.

The chain links TRBV5-1 to TRBJ2-1; 11 nucleotides align to TRBD2. The germline gives CDR1 SGHRS, CDR2 YFSETQ. V dropped 0 bases and J dropped 5; count of bases not matched to a gene: 7. CDR3 length equals 17 residues. CDR3 loop: CASSLELAGGGHNEQFF. The CDR3 nucleotides are TGCGCCAGCAGCTTGGAGCTAGCGGGAGGAGGTCACAATGAGCAGTTCTTC.

The CDR3 region is CASSEWVNEQFF. DNA for the CDR3: TGTGCCAGCAGTGAATGGGTCAATGAGCAGTTCTTC. This chain joins TRBV2 and TRBJ2-1, with D unclear. CDR3 length: 12 residues. Germline CDR1 SNHLY, CDR2 FYNNEI. The V end lost 2 bases, the J end lost 6 bases, and 5 bases lay between the germline ends.

The chain couples TRBV12-2 to TRBJ2-7; TRBD2, the table's D call, lacks a check against the DNA. TRBV12-2 is an annotated pseudogene. CDR3 length: 12 amino acids. The CDR3 DNA follows: TGTGCAAGTCGCTTAGTCGGCGGGCTGCAGTACTTC. This translates into CASRLVGGLQYF.

This clone was found a few times. The rearrangement uses TRBV27 and TRBJ2-5; D is possibly TRBD2 (6 bases). Germline V gene data show CDR1 as MNHEY and CDR2 as SMNVEV (reference sequence). This CDR3 is built from 15 residues. V was pared by 1 base and J by 4 bases, with 13 bases between. The CDR3 DNA sequence: TGTGCCAGCAGTTTATTGGGCGGGGAGGCAGAGACCCAGTACTTC. It yields the protein CASSLLGGEAETQYF.

The chain is built from TRBV7-9 and TRBJ2-7; a weak D match, TRBD1 (6 bases). V lost 1 base to trimming and J lost 1 base, with 14 bases between them. CDR1 and CDR2 (germline): SEHNR, FQNEAQ (reference sequence). This CDR3 comprises 16 residues. The CDR3 region has the DNA TGTGCCAGCAGCTTAGAAGGGTCAGGGGCTTCCTACGAGCAGTACTTC. Its protein is CASSLEGSGASYEQYF. The variable domain in full, completed from reference TRBV7-9 and TRBJ2-7, reads DTGVSQNPRHKITKRGQNVTFRCDPISEHNRLYWYRQTLGQGPEFLTYFQNEAQLEKSRLLSDRFSAERPKGSFSTLEIQRTEQGDSAMYLCASSLEGSGASYEQYFGPGTRLTVT.

The rearrangement joins TRBV7-9 to TRBJ1-2; D not resolved. This CDR3 comprises 14 residues. Trimming cost V 6 bases and J 6 bases, with 17 bases left between them. Germline values: CDR1 SEHNR, CDR2 FQNEAQ (reference sequence). In DNA form, the CDR3 reads TGTGCCAGCAGAGCTCATCAGGTTGTACATGGCTACACCTTC. Amino acid sequence: CASRAHQVVHGYTF.

The gene calls are TRBV27 and TRBJ2-7, with TRBD2 as a possible D gene (6 bases). The ends were cut back, 4 bases at V and 2 bases at J, with 15 bases in the middle. The CDR3 has 15 amino acids. Per germline, CDR1 MNHEY and CDR2 SMNVEV (reference sequence). DNA for the CDR3: TGTGCCAGCAGTTGGCCGGGGAGGCCTGCCTACGAGCAGTACTTC. It translates to CASSWPGRPAYEQYF.

The chain couples TRBV7-9 to TRBJ2-2; the match to TRBD2 covers 8 bases. The CDR3 runs 19 residues. Germline assignment: CDR1 SEHNR and CDR2 FQNEAQ (reference sequence). V lost 5 bases to trimming and J lost 7 bases; unmatched junction nucleotides: 21. The CDR3 is CASSGPDRWREVVNGELFF. In DNA, the CDR3 is TGTGCCAGCAGCGGCCCAGACCGGTGGCGGGAGGTGGTAAACGGGGAGCTGTTTTTT.

The rearrangement uses TRBV19 and TRBJ2-7, with D perhaps TRBD2 (5 bases). The ends were cut back, 5 bases at V and 5 bases at J, with 10 bases in the middle. The germline CDR1 and CDR2 sequences are LNHDA and SQIVND (reference sequence). The CDR3 spans 12 residues. The CDR3 here is CASSWSGDEQYF. The CDR3 DNA reads as TGTGCCAGTAGTTGGAGCGGAGACGAGCAGTACTTC.

The chain has TRBV6-1 and TRBJ2-7; weak D call: TRBD2 (6 bases). The V gene lost 4 bases and the J gene lost 4 bases, with 14 bases spanning the gap. The CDR3 runs 14 residues. The germline V gene encodes CDR1 MNHNS and CDR2 SASEGT. The CDR3 DNA follows: TGTGCCAGCAGTGGGCGGGAAGATCCTTACGAGCAGTACTTC. Translation gives CASSGREDPYEQYF.

This clone was seen only once. V gene TRBV4-1 combines with J gene TRBJ2-1; D is perhaps TRBD2 (6 bases). Trimming pared 3 bases from V and 3 bases from J, leaving 9 bases between. The CDR3 runs to 14 residues. Germline V gene data show CDR1 as MGHRA and CDR2 as YSYEKL. CDR3 region: CASSHGGGYNEQFF. The CDR3 DNA is TGCGCCAGCAGCCACGGGGGAGGCTACAATGAGCAGTTCTTC.

The chain combines TRBV11-3 with TRBJ2-3; no firm D call. The ends were cut back, 5 bases at V and 0 bases at J, with 15 bases in the middle. CDR3 size: 16 residues. Per germline, CDR1 SGHNT and CDR2 YENEEA. In nucleotides, the CDR3 is TGTGCCAGCAGCCCAGGAACCGAGCCCAGCACAGATACGCAGTATTTT. As protein: CASSPGTEPSTDTQYF. Complete variable domain (other parts from reference TRBV11-3 and TRBJ2-3): EAGVVQSPRYKIIEKKQPVAFWCNPISGHNTLYWYLQNLGQGPELLIRYENEEAVDDSQLPKDRFSAERLKGVDSTLKIQPAELGDSAVYLCASSPGTEPSTDTQYFGPGTRLTVL.

The chain uses TRBV7-6 and TRBJ2-7, with unresolved D. The CDR3 loop spans 16 amino acids. Looked up from germline, CDR1 is SGHVS and CDR2 is FNYEAQ. Trimming stripped 3 bases from V and 6 bases from J, with 21 bases between. The CDR3 here is CASSLAPMGSSGEQYF. In DNA, the CDR3 is TGTGCCAGCAGCTTGGCCCCGATGGGAAGCTCTGGCGAGCAGTACTTC. Filled out from reference TRBV7-6 and TRBJ2-7, the complete variable domain reads GAGVSQSPRYKVTKRGQDVALRCDPISGHVSLYWYRQALGQGPEFLTYFNYEAQQDKSGLPNDRFSAERPEGSISTLTIQRTEQRDSAMYRCASSLAPMGSSGEQYFGPGTRLTVT.

The J gene is TRBJ2-1, the V gene TRBV2; the D gene is possibly TRBD2 (5 bases). CDR1 and CDR2 (germline): SNHLY, FYNNEI. This CDR3 has 13 amino acids. Trimming stripped 9 bases from V and 5 bases from J, with 14 bases between. CDR3 sequence reads: CARTREGDNEQFF. For the CDR3, the DNA is TGTGCCAGAACTAGAGAAGGAGACAATGAGCAGTTCTTC.

The chain uses TRBV11-2 and TRBJ2-1, with 8 bases matching TRBD1. The germline V gene has CDR1 SGHAT and CDR2 FQNNGV. The junction had 10 bases not matched to a gene; V was cut back by 4 bases and J by 8 bases. CDR3 size: 15 residues. The CDR3 sequence: CASSSLDRAVDEQFF. For the CDR3, the DNA is TGTGCCAGCAGCTCTTTGGACAGGGCGGTCGATGAGCAGTTCTTC.

J is TRBJ1-1 and V is TRBV29-1; 7 bases agree with TRBD1. CDR3 length equals 12 residues. Germline CDR1 SQVTM, CDR2 ANQGSEA. After removal of 5 bases from V and 11 bases from J, the junction contained 11 bases not matched to a gene. CDR3: CSVRQGGIEAFF. CDR3 nucleotides: TGCAGCGTTCGGCAGGGGGGAATTGAGGCTTTCTTT.